Listed below are T cell receptor beta chains from one sample, sequenced in a study of cytomegalovirus exposure and HLA in healthy donors. Clones were sequenced by immunoSEQ multiplex PCR, and TCRdb holds only the in-frame ones, with some missing. The table includes some 250,000 clones, 82% detected once. The sequenced sample consisted of PBMCs. The receptors here all came from a woman aged 40 to 49 in good health and CMV-seropositive. Both conserved end residues are part of each CDR3. A D gene is named only where the DNA matches it firmly. The size field is filled for only some rows; it gives once, few, many or a size class.

V: TRBV6-1; J: TRBJ2-7; length: 14; D: TRBD1; size: NA; DNA: TGTGCCAGTTCGAGGGACAGGGCCTCCTACGAGCAGTACTTC; CDR3: CASSRDRASYEQYF
V: TRBV9; J: TRBJ2-4; length: 14; D: NA; size: NA; DNA: TGTGCCAGCGGGGGCGGGGGACTGCAAAACATTCAGTACTTC; CDR3: CASGGGGLQNIQYF
V: TRBV29-1; J: TRBJ1-5; length: 14; D: NA; size: NA; DNA: TGCAGCGTGGCCCCGACTGGTTTAAATCAGCCCCAGCATTTT; CDR3: CSVAPTGLNQPQHF
V: TRBV14; J: TRBJ2-3; length: 14; D: NA; size: NA; DNA: TGTGCCAGCAGCCAAGGTGTCGGTGCGGATACGCAGTATTTT; CDR3: CASSQGVGADTQYF
V: TRBV6-1; J: TRBJ1-5; length: 16; D: NA; size: NA; DNA: TGTGCCAGCAGTGAATTAACAGGATATAGCAATCAGCCCCAGCATTTT; CDR3: CASSELTGYSNQPQHF
V: TRBV4-2; J: TRBJ1-3; length: 15; D: NA; size: NA; DNA: TGTGCCAGCAGCCAAGAGTCGGTTATCGGAAACACCATATATTTT; CDR3: CASSQESVIGNTIYF
V: TRBV6-4; J: TRBJ1-1; length: 17; D: NA; size: NA; DNA: TGTGCCAGCAGTGACTTAGGGGGACTACCTAGGAACACTGAAGCTTTCTTT; CDR3: CASSDLGGLPRNTEAFF
V: TRBV5-1; J: TRBJ2-7; length: 13; D: NA; size: NA; DNA: TGCGCCAGCAGCTTAACAGGCCTCTACGAGCAGTACTTC; CDR3: CASSLTGLYEQYF
V: TRBV7-9; J: TRBJ2-3; length: 15; D: TRBD2; size: NA; DNA: TGTGCCAGCAGCCCTGGACTAGCGGGAGTGGATACGCAGTATTTT; CDR3: CASSPGLAGVDTQYF
V: TRBV18; J: TRBJ2-3; length: 12; D: NA; size: NA; DNA: TGTGCCAGCTCACTATTCACAGATACGCAGTATTTT; CDR3: CASSLFTDTQYF
V: TRBV7-6; J: TRBJ2-5; length: 15; D: NA; size: NA; DNA: TGTGCCAGCAGCTTAGGAGGGACACTGAGAGAGACCCAGTACTTC; CDR3: CASSLGGTLRETQYF
V: TRBV9; J: TRBJ2-2; length: 14; D: NA; size: NA; DNA: TGTGCCAGCAGCGGGACAGCGAACACCGGGGAGCTGTTTTTT; CDR3: CASSGTANTGELFF
V: TRBV18; J: TRBJ1-2; length: 15; D: TRBD1; size: NA; DNA: TGTGCCAGCTCACCAGGGCAGGGGGCAAACTATGGCTACACCTTC; CDR3: CASSPGQGANYGYTF
V: TRBV9; J: TRBJ1-2; length: 13; D: NA; size: NA; DNA: TGTGCCAGCAGCGATGACAGGCCTCACGGCTACACCTTC; CDR3: CASSDDRPHGYTF
V: TRBV4-3; J: TRBJ2-3; length: 21; D: TRBD2; size: few; DNA: TGCGCCAGCAGCCAAGATATCTGGGGGGACCTAGCGGGGGGTCCCACAGATACGCAGTATTTT; CDR3: CASSQDIWGDLAGGPTDTQYF
V: TRBV7-2; J: TRBJ1-5; length: 14; D: NA; size: NA; DNA: TGTGCCAGCAGCTTGGAGGGAGTAAGTCAGCCCCAGCATTTT; CDR3: CASSLEGVSQPQHF
V: TRBV5-1; J: TRBJ2-7; length: 14; D: NA; size: NA; DNA: TGCGCCAGCAGCTTGGCCGGGGAGGTCGGCGAGCAGTACTTC; CDR3: CASSLAGEVGEQYF
V: TRBV27; J: TRBJ2-7; length: 16; D: NA; size: once; DNA: TGTGCCAGCAGTTTTCTCGAGAGGCCTTCCTTCTACGAGCAGTACTTC; CDR3: CASSFLERPSFYEQYF
V: TRBV6-1; J: TRBJ2-7; length: 11; D: NA; size: NA; DNA: TGTGCCAGCCCTAGAACCTACGAGCAGTACTTC; CDR3: CASPRTYEQYF
V: TRBV4-2; J: TRBJ1-1; length: 14; D: NA; size: NA; DNA: TGTGCCAGCAGCCAAGATCTGGGGGGCACTGAAGCTTTCTTT; CDR3: CASSQDLGGTEAFF
V: TRBV12-1; J: TRBJ1-1; length: 14; D: NA; size: NA; DNA: TGTGCCAGCAGCTTTGGAGACAAGAACACTGAAGCTTTCTTT; CDR3: CASSFGDKNTEAFF
V: TRBV9; J: TRBJ2-5; length: 16; D: NA; size: NA; DNA: TGTGCCAGCAGCGTAGCTTTGAGGGGGGGGGTTGAGACCCAGTACTTC; CDR3: CASSVALRGGVETQYF
V: TRBV7-2; J: TRBJ1-5; length: 16; D: TRBD1; size: NA; DNA: TGTGCCAGCAGCTTAGCGTCGGGACAGATATTTCAGCCCCAGCATTTT; CDR3: CASSLASGQIFQPQHF
V: TRBV5-1; J: TRBJ1-1; length: 14; D: NA; size: few; DNA: TGCGCCAGCAGCTTGGGACAGACGAACACTGAAGCTTTCTTT; CDR3: CASSLGQTNTEAFF
V: TRBV14; J: TRBJ2-3; length: 18; D: TRBD2; size: NA; DNA: TGTGCCAGCAGCCAAGAATTCACTAGCGGAATCCTCACAGATACGCAGTATTTT; CDR3: CASSQEFTSGILTDTQYF
V: TRBV4-3; J: TRBJ2-7; length: 13; D: NA; size: NA; DNA: TGCGCCAGCAGCCCCTCACAGGGTAGCGAGCAGTACTTC; CDR3: CASSPSQGSEQYF
V: TRBV7-3; J: TRBJ2-3; length: 13; D: NA; size: few; DNA: TGTGCCAGCAGCTTCCCAGGTTCCGATACGCAGTATTTT; CDR3: CASSFPGSDTQYF
V: TRBV4-2; J: TRBJ2-7; length: 12; D: NA; size: NA; DNA: TGTGCCAGCAGCAATGACGGGTACGAGCAGTACTTC; CDR3: CASSNDGYEQYF
V: TRBV7-3; J: TRBJ2-1; length: 16; D: TRBD1; size: NA; DNA: TGTGCCAGCAGCCCAATCGTGGGGACAGGGCGGGCTGAGCAGTTCTTC; CDR3: CASSPIVGTGRAEQFF
V: TRBV7-9; J: TRBJ1-1; length: 15; D: TRBD1; size: NA; DNA: TGTGCCAGCAGCTCACGACAGGGGCAGATTTATCGAGCTTTCTTT; CDR3: CASSSRQGQIYRAFF
V: TRBV20-1; J: TRBJ2-5; length: 10; D: NA; size: NA; DNA: TGCAGTGCGAGTCAAGAGACCCAGTACTTC; CDR3: CSASQETQYF
V: TRBV7-2; J: TRBJ2-7; length: 15; D: TRBD1; size: NA; DNA: TGTGCCAGCAGCTTAGAGGTAGGGGGCAACTACGAGCAGTACTTC; CDR3: CASSLEVGGNYEQYF
V: TRBV4-2; J: TRBJ1-1; length: 15; D: NA; size: NA; DNA: TGTGCCAGCAGCCAAGATGGGGGCAGGTACACTGAAGCTTTCTTT; CDR3: CASSQDGGRYTEAFF
V: TRBV30; J: TRBJ2-1; length: 14; D: TRBD2; size: NA; DNA: TGTGCCTCCAAGAACCTAGCGGGCCCCTCGGAGCAGTTCTTC; CDR3: CASKNLAGPSEQFF
V: TRBV28; J: TRBJ2-1; length: 14; D: TRBD2; size: NA; DNA: TGTGCCAGCAGTTTTACTAGCGGGATGAATGAGCAGTTCTTC; CDR3: CASSFTSGMNEQFF
V: TRBV15; J: TRBJ2-7; length: 16; D: TRBD2; size: few; DNA: TGTGCCACCAGCAGGGGGGGAGTAGCGGGAGCCTACGAGCAGTACTTC; CDR3: CATSRGGVAGAYEQYF
V: TRBV11-3; J: TRBJ1-2; length: 16; D: NA; size: once; DNA: TGTGCCAGCAGCCCGATTGGTGGGAGGGCAAACTATGGCTACACCTTC; CDR3: CASSPIGGRANYGYTF
V: TRBV9; J: TRBJ2-7; length: 17; D: TRBD1; size: NA; DNA: TGTGCCAGCAGCGTGCCCATTAATTGGGACAGTCCATACGAGCAGTACTTC; CDR3: CASSVPINWDSPYEQYF
V: TRBV12-5; J: TRBJ1-1; length: 14; D: NA; size: NA; DNA: TGTGCTAGTGGTTTGAGTCAACGGGACACTGAAGCTTTCTTT; CDR3: CASGLSQRDTEAFF
V: TRBV6-1; J: TRBJ1-1; length: 13; D: TRBD1; size: NA; DNA: TGTGCCAGCAGACCTGGACAGGGGTATGAAGCTTTCTTT; CDR3: CASRPGQGYEAFF
V: TRBV2; J: TRBJ1-5; length: 13; D: NA; size: NA; DNA: TGTGCCAGCGGTGAAAACCGGGGACAGCCCCAGCATTTT; CDR3: CASGENRGQPQHF
V: TRBV18; J: TRBJ1-1; length: 13; D: NA; size: NA; DNA: TGTGCCAGCTCACTAACAGGGAACACTGAAGCTTTCTTT; CDR3: CASSLTGNTEAFF
V: TRBV7-9; J: TRBJ2-7; length: 13; D: NA; size: NA; DNA: TGTGCCAGCAGCTTGAGTCCAGGCTACGAGCAGTACTTC; CDR3: CASSLSPGYEQYF
V: TRBV2; J: TRBJ1-6; length: 17; D: NA; size: NA; DNA: TGTGCCAGCAGTGGAGAACCCCCGGGACATCGGGAATCACCCCTCCACTTT; CDR3: CASSGEPPGHRESPLHF
V: TRBV6-7; J: TRBJ2-3; length: 16; D: NA; size: NA; DNA: TGTGCCAGCAGTTACTCCCTAGCGACACAGGTCGATACGCAGTATTTT; CDR3: CASSYSLATQVDTQYF
V: TRBV6-1; J: TRBJ1-5; length: 14; D: NA; size: NA; DNA: TGTGCCAGCAGTGATCGACAGATTAATCAGCCCCAGCATTTT; CDR3: CASSDRQINQPQHF
V: TRBV6-1; J: TRBJ1-1; length: 18; D: TRBD1; size: NA; DNA: TGTGCCAGCAGTGAAGGCTGGGGACAGGGGGCGAGGGACACTGAAGCTTTCTTT; CDR3: CASSEGWGQGARDTEAFF
V: TRBV4-1; J: TRBJ2-7; length: 16; D: TRBD1; size: NA; DNA: TGCGCCAGCAGCCTTGTCCCGGGACAGGGGCCCTACGAGCAGTACTTC; CDR3: CASSLVPGQGPYEQYF
V: TRBV7-8; J: TRBJ1-5; length: 17; D: TRBD1; size: NA; DNA: TGTGCCAGCAGCCCTATAGGGACAGGGGAGGGCAATCAGCCCCAGCATTTT; CDR3: CASSPIGTGEGNQPQHF
V: TRBV7-5; J: TRBJ2-1; length: 16; D: NA; size: few; DNA: TGTGCCAGAAGCTTTTCCCCCCGGCCAACAGGCCCTGAGCAGTTCTTC; CDR3: CARSFSPRPTGPEQFF
V: TRBV6-5; J: TRBJ1-1; length: 13; D: NA; size: NA; DNA: TGTGCCAGCAGTTACGGGGCAGACACTGAAGCTTTCTTT; CDR3: CASSYGADTEAFF
V: TRBV30; J: TRBJ1-2; length: 12; D: NA; size: NA; DNA: TGTGCCTGGAGTCAGGGAAGCGATGGCTACACCTTC; CDR3: CAWSQGSDGYTF
V: TRBV19; J: TRBJ2-7; length: 13; D: TRBD1; size: NA; DNA: TGTGCCAGTAGGAGACAGGGGGCTCACGAGCAGTACTTC; CDR3: CASRRQGAHEQYF
V: TRBV18; J: TRBJ1-2; length: 13; D: NA; size: NA; DNA: TGTGCCAGCTCACCACTGGGGGCGTATGGCTACACCTTC; CDR3: CASSPLGAYGYTF